This T cell receptor beta chain is from a study of human T cells and chemical hapten exposure (dated by TCRdb to about 2021). About the study as a whole: For sensitization, 2% DPC in acetone was applied to a roughly 2 cm by roughly 2 cm area of upper inner arm skin. Weekly therapeutic DPC doses were additionally applied to the scalp of patients throughout the approximately 24-week study period. Patch testing on the upper back used Finn chambers containing 0.01% DPC, with scoring done after 6 days according to International Contact Dermatitis Research Group standards. The mostly female patient cohort included alopecia areata with under or over 50% scalp involvement, alopecia totalis and alopecia universalis. Libraries were pooled for sequencing, and variation in per-sample TCR yields was attributed mainly to small differences in library volumes within the pool. In alopecia patients, the study followed how the peripheral blood TCR repertoire changed in vivo over primary and secondary sensitization to diphenylcyclopropenone (DPC), a hapten. Blood samples were taken from patients before sensitization (week 0) and at 2, 6 and about 24 weeks after DPC sensitization. Approximately 30 alopecia patients provided blood for TCR sequencing at one to four time points (pre-sensitization, 2, 6 and 24 weeks).

Library preparation employed RACE. For sequencing, a NextSeq 500 was employed. During library preparation, unique molecular identifiers were attached to individual cDNA molecules so that TCRs could be counted quantitatively and reproducibly. Both TCR alpha and TCR beta chains were sequenced from each blood RNA sample. In the paper's pipeline: A median of roughly 99,000 TCRs per sample was observed, with a range of roughly 23,224 to 700,000. The Decombinator software suite was used to annotate V, J and CDR3 in the TCR reads. To make PS versus PT1 abundance plots, every sample was subsampled to the same number of TCRs (28,000). Expanded TCRs were defined as absent before sensitization and observed at least eight times at the 2-week time point. TCRdb reworked the public reads: Q25 trimming with fastp, MiXCR clone assembly, productive beta chains retained. Each CDR3 protein appears once, grouped with its most common genes and DNA. The V and J calls here are based on TCRdb, not the publication. The sample has 80,000 to 100,000 distinct CDR3 sequences on record, roughly an eighth of them singletons. The ten largest clones represent around 2.2% of the sample.

In the germline V gene, CDR1 corresponds to SGHRS and CDR2 to YFSETQ. V lost 7 bases and J lost 2 bases; the stretch between them is 6 bases long. Inclusive of the bounding cysteine and phenylalanine, the CDR3 is 11 residues long. Only CDR3 DNA is held: 33 bases, read in frame from base 1. Paper-wide results and their limitations: After repeated subsampling, the strength of the expansion versus patch-test correlation and the threshold at which it became significant changed. Patch test score correlated positively with the number of PT1 expanded TCRs, reaching significance at thresholds 8, 16 and 32 but not at 4. DPC sensitization did not change how many TCRs were above 1 in 1000 frequency, and no evidence was found of alterations in global repertoire structure. Compared with pre-sensitization or healthy control sets, expanded TCRs formed significantly more large CDR3 similarity clusters, which is consistent with antigen-driven responses. All patients had alopecia, a presumed autoimmune disease, so their immune response might differ from that of healthy individuals.

This clonotype showed up just a few times. Its specific antigen is unknown. Per-base qualities were not stored, and no clone one base away is much larger. The time point label corresponds to: patch test 1, 2 weeks after DPC sensitization. The sample's treatment or condition label is to be understood as: therapeutic diphenylcyclopropenone sensitization with weekly scalp DPC. At every patch-test visit, the blood draw took place before the patch test was put on. Eligible patients were aged 18 to 70, diagnosed with alopecia, deemed suitable for DPC therapy, and excluded if pregnant. Unfractionated whole blood was collected in Tempus Blood RNA tubes, and total RNA was extracted from that blood.

Sequencing was performed on whole blood, taken in connection with sensitization to the hapten diphenylcyclopropenone (DPC). This receptor chain uses TRBV5-1 and TRBJ1-2; the D gene identity is not certain. The clonotype comes from a woman in her thirties or forties with alopecia areata. Some clones in this sample may be carry-over from other donors' samples. Here is the DNA: TGCGCCAGCGGGAGCAACTATGGCTACACCTTC. It translates as CASGSNYGYTF.